Included here is one T cell receptor (beta chain) sequence, with context. This record comes from a study of blood T cell repertoires in COVID-19. The overall study: Sites in the United States, Italy and Spain provided acute and convalescent COVID-19 samples. From T cells, B-cell-depleted T cells, or PBMCs came the material, which was cDNA or gDNA.

Sequencing was performed with immunoSEQ multiplex PCR; in TCRdb, only in-frame clones are kept and a portion is missing. The data contain under 250,000 clones, almost 90% of them singletons. Germline CDR1 reads SGDLS; CDR2 reads YYNGEE. Trimming took 0 bases from V and 5 from J, leaving 17 bases between them. The CDR3 loop spans 16 amino acids. Sequenced input: peripheral blood. J is TRBJ2-5 and V is TRBV9; D possibly corresponds to TRBD2 (6 bases). This sequence was found in a man aged 80 or over with acute or convalescent COVID-19. CDR3 bases: TGTGCCAGCAGCGTAGCGGGGGACGTTCCGAGGGAGACCCAGTACTTC. It specifies CASSVAGDVPRETQYF.